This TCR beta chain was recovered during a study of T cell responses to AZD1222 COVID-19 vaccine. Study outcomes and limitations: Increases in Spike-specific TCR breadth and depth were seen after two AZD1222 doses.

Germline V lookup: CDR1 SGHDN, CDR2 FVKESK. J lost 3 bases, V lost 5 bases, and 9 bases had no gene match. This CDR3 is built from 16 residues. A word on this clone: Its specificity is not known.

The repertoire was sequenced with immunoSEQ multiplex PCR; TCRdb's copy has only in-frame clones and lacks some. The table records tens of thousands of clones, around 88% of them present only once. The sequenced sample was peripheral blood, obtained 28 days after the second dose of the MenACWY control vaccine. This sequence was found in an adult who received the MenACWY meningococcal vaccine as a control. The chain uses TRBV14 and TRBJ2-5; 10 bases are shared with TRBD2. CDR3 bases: TGTGCCAGCAGCGCCCCTCTAGCGGGGGAAAAAGAGACCCAGTACTTC. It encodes CASSAPLAGEKETQYF.